Sequencing of this T cell receptor (beta chain) was carried out in a study of shared clonotypes between healthy human individuals. The repertoire was sequenced with immunoSEQ multiplex PCR; TCRdb's copy has only in-frame clones and lacks some. The sample records some 2.1 million clones, 85% to 95% being singletons. This CDR3 has 17 amino acids. CDR1 SEHNR and CDR2 FQNEAQ come from the germline V gene (reference sequence). V lost 11 bases, J lost 0 bases, and 9 bases stayed unmatched. General study points: The researchers took only blood, and tissue repertoires probably look different. Between four donors, naive CD4 clonotypes were shared at a level of approximately 5%. Among non-shared clonotypes, generation probabilities were lower than among those shared by all four donors. Estimated clonotype richness was generally higher in naive than memory subsets.

For this clone: Its matching antigen is unknown.

The material sequenced was naive CD4+ T cells sorted from blood. The subset here: CD45RA+ positively selected. This TCR was recovered from a man younger than 30 in good health. The chain couples TRBV7-9 to TRBJ2-1, with 14 bases identical to TRBD2. As DNA, the CDR3 is TGTGCCGGCGGGACTAGCGGGGGCGCAAGCTCCTACAATGAGCAGTTCTTC. It encodes CAGGTSGGASSYNEQFF.